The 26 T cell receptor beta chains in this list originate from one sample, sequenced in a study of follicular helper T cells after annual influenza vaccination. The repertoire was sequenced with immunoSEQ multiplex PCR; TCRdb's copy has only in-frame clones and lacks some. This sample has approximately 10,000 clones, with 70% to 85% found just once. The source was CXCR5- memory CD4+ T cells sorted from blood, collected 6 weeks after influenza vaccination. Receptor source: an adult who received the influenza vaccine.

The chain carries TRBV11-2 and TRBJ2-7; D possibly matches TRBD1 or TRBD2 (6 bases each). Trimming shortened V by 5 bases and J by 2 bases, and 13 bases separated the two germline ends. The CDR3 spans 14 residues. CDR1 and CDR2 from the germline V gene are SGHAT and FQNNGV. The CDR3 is CASSGPGAPYEQYF. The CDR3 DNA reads TGTGCCAGCAGCGGTCCGGGGGCACCCTACGAGCAGTACTTC.

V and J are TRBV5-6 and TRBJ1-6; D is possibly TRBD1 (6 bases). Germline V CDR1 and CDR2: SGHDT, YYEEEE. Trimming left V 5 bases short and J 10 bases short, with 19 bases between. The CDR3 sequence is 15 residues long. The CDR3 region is CASRETGAVYSPLHF. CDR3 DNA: TGTGCCAGCAGAGAAACGGGGGCAGTTTACTCACCCCTCCACTTT. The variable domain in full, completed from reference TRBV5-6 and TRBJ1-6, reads DAGVTQSPTHLIKTRGQQVTLRCSPKSGHDTVSWYQQALGQGPQFIFQYYEEEERQRGNFPDRFSGHQFPNYSSELNVNALLLGDSALYLCASRETGAVYSPLHFGNGTRLTVT.

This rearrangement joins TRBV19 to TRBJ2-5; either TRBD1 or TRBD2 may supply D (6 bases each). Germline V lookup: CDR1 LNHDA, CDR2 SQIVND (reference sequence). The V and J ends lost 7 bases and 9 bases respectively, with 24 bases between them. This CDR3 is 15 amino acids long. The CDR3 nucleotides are TGTGCCAGTACCCAAAGAGGGGGGAACCGCCCGGCCCAGTACTTC. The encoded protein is CASTQRGGNRPAQYF.

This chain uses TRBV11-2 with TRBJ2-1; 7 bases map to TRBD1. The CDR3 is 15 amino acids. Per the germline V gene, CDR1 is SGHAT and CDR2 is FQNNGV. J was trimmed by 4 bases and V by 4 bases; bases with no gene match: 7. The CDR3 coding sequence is TGTGCCAGCAGCTCCTCCGGGACAGAGTACAATGAGCAGTTCTTC. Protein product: CASSSSGTEYNEQFF.

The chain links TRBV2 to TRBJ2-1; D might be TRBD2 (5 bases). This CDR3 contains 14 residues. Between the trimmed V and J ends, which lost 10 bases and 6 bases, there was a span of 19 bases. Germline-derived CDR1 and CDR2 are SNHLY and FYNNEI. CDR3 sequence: CATGESDFFNEQFF. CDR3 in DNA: TGTGCCACTGGGGAGAGTGACTTCTTCAATGAGCAGTTCTTC. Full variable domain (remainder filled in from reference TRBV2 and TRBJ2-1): EPEVTQTPSHQVTQMGQEVILRCVPISNHLYFYWYRQILGQKVEFLVSFYNNEISEKSEIFDDQFSVERPDGSNFTLKIRSTKLEDSAMYFCATGESDFFNEQFFGPGTRLTVL.

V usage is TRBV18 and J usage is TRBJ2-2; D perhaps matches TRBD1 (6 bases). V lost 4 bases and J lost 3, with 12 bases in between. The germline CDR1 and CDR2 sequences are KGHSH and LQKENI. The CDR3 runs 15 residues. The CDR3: CASSLRGGDTGELFF. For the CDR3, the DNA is TGTGCCAGCTCACTTCGAGGGGGAGACACCGGGGAGCTGTTTTTT.

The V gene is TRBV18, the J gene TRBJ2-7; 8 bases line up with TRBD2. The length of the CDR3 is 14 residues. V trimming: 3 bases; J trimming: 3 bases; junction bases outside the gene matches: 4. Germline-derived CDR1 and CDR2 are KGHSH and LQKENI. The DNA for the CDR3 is TGTGCCAGCTCACCGCCAGCGGGGGACTACGAGCAGTACTTC. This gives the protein CASSPPAGDYEQYF.

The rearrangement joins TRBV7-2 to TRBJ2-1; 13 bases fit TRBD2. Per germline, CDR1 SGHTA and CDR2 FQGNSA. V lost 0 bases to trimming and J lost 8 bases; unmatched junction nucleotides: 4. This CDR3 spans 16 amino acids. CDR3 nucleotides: TGTGCCAGCAGCTTAGCGACTAGCGGGGGGCAAGATGAGCAGTTCTTC. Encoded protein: CASSLATSGGQDEQFF. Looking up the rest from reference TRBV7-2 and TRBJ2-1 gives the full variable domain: GAGVSQSPSNKVTEKGKDVELRCDPISGHTALYWYRQSLGQGLEFLIYFQGNSAPDKSGLPSDRFSAERTGGSVSTLTIQRTQQEDSAVYLCASSLATSGGQDEQFFGPGTRLTVL.

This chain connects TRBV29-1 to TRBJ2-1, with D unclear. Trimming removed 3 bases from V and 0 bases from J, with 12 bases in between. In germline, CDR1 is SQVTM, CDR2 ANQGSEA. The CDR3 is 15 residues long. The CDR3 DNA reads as TGCAGCGTTGACCCGAGCGCGAGCTCCTACAATGAGCAGTTCTTC. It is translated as CSVDPSASSYNEQFF.

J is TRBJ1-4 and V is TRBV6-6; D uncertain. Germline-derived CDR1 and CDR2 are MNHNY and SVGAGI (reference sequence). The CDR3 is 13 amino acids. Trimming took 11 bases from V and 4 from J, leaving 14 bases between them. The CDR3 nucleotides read TGTGCCTCCCGGGCTGCTCTTAATGAAAAACTGTTTTTT. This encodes CASRAALNEKLFF.

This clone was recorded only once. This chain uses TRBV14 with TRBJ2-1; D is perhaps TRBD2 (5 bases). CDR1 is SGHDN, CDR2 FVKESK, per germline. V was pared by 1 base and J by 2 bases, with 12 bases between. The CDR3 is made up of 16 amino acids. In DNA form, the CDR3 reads TGTGCCAGCAGCCAAGGTCTAGGGAGACCCTACAATGAGCAGTTCTTC. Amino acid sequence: CASSQGLGRPYNEQFF.

Written as DNA, the CDR3 is TGCGCCAGCAGCTTGGGTGGGAGTGATTCACCCCTCCACTTT. Translated: CASSLGGSDSPLHF. J is TRBJ1-6 and V is TRBV5-1; D not certain. Per the germline V gene, CDR1 is SGHRS and CDR2 is YFSETQ. V was shortened by 0 bases and J by 8 bases, with 9 bases between the two germline ends. This CDR3 has 14 residues.

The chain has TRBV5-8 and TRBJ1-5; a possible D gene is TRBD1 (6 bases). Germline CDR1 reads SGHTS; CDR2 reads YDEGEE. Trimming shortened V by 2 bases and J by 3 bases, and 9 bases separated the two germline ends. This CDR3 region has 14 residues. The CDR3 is CASSFDRFNQPQHF. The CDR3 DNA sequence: TGTGCCAGCAGCTTCGACAGGTTCAATCAGCCCCAGCATTTT.

In DNA, the CDR3 is TGCGCCAGCAGCTTGGCAACTAGCGGGGGTTCCTACGAGCAGTACTTC. This sequence encodes CASSLATSGGSYEQYF. The chain has TRBV5-1 and TRBJ2-7; 11 positions agree with TRBD2. Trimming cost V 0 bases and J 1 base; bases outside gene matches: 3. The CDR3 has 16 amino acids. Germline V lookup: CDR1 SGHRS, CDR2 YFSETQ.

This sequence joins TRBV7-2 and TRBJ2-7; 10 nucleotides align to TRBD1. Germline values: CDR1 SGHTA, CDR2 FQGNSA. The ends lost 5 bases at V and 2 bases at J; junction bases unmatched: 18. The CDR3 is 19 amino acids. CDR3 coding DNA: TGTGCCAGCAGCCAAAGGGTGGGGACAGGGGACAGTAGGCCCTACGAGCAGTACTTC. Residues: CASSQRVGTGDSRPYEQYF.

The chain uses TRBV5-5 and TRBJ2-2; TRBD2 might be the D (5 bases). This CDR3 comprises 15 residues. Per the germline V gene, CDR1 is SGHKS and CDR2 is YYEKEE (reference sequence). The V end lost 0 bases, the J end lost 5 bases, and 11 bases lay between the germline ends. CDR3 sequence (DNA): TGTGCCAGCAGCTTGGCCCCCGGGGTTACCGGGGAGCTGTTTTTT. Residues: CASSLAPGVTGELFF.

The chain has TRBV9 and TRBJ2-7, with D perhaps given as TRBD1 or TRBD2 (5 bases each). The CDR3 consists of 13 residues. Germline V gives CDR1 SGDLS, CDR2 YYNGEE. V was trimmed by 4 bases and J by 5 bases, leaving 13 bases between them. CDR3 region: CASSYRDDNEQYF. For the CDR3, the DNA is TGTGCCAGCAGCTACCGGGACGACAACGAGCAGTACTTC.

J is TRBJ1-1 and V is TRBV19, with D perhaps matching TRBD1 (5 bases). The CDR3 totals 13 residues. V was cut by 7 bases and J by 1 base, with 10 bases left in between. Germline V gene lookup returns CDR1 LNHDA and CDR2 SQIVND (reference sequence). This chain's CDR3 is CASTSTANTEAFF. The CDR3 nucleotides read TGTGCCAGTACCTCGACAGCGAACACTGAAGCTTTCTTT. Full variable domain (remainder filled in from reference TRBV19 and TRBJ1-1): DGGITQSPKYLFRKEGQNVTLSCEQNLNHDAMYWYRQDPGQGLRLIYYSQIVNDFQKGDIAEGYSVSREKKESFPLTVTSAQKNPTAFYLCASTSTANTEAFFGQGTRLTVV.

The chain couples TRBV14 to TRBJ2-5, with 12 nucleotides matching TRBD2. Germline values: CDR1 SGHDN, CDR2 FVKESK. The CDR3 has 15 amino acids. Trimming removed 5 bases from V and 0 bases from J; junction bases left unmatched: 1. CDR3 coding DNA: TGTGCCAGCAGCACTAGCGGGGGGTACCAAGAGACCCAGTACTTC. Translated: CASSTSGGYQETQYF.

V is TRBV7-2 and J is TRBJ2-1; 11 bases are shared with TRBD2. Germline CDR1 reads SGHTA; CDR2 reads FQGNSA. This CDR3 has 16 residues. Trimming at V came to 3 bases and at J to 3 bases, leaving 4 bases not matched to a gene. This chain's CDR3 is CASSFDGTSGYNEQFF. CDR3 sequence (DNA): TGTGCCAGCAGCTTCGACGGGACTAGCGGCTACAATGAGCAGTTCTTC.

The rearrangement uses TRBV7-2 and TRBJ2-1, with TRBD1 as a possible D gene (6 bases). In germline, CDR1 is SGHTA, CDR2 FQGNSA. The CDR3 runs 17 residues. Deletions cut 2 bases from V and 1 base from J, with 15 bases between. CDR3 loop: CASSLLVGGRSYNEQFF. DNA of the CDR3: TGTGCCAGCAGCTTACTCGTAGGGGGTAGGTCCTACAATGAGCAGTTCTTC.

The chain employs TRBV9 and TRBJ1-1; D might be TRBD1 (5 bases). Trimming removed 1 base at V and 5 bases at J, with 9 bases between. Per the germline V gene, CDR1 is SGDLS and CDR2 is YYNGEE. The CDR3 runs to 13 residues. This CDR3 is CASSVQGGTEAFF. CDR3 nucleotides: TGTGCCAGCAGCGTACAGGGCGGGACTGAAGCTTTCTTT.

The CDR3 is CASTRGRNYGYTF. In DNA form, the CDR3 reads TGTGCCAGCACCCGCGGTCGGAACTATGGCTACACCTTC. V and J are TRBV6-6 and TRBJ1-2; no firm D call. The V gene's germline CDR1 is MNHNY and CDR2 SVGAGI (reference sequence). The CDR3 is 13 amino acids. V lost 7 bases, J lost 2 bases, and 11 bases lay in between.

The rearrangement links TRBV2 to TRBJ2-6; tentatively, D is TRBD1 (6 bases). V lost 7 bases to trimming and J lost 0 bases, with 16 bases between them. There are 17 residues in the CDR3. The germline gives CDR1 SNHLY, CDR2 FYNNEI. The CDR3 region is CASIGYRADSGANVLTF. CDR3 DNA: TGTGCCAGCATTGGTTACAGGGCGGACTCTGGGGCCAACGTCCTGACTTTC.

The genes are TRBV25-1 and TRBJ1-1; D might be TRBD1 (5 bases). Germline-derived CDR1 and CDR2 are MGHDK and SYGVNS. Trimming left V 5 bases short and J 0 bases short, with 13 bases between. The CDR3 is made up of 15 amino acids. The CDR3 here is CASSPPLGVNTEAFF. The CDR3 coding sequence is TGTGCCAGCAGTCCACCCCTGGGGGTGAACACTGAAGCTTTCTTT.

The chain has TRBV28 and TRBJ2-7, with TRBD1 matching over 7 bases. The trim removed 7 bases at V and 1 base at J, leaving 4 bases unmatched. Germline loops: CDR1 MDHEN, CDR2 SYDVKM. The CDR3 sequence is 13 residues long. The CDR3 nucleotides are TGTGCCAGCACGGGACAGAATTCCTACGAGCAGTACTTC. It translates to CASTGQNSYEQYF.